This entry is about one T cell receptor beta chain. This specimen belongs to a study of blood T cell repertoires in COVID-19. About the study: Acute and convalescent COVID-19 samples came from the United States, Italy and Spain. PBMCs, B-cell-depleted T cells, or T cells provided the cDNA or gDNA that made up the material.

This CDR3 is built from 15 residues. Germline V gene lookup returns CDR1 SEHNR and CDR2 FQNEAQ (reference sequence). The germline V and J ends were trimmed by 1 base and 4 bases, with 10 bases remaining between them. Original processing notes: Reference gene primer amplification yielded estimated nucleated cell counts. The protocol was immunoSEQ multiplex PCR, while the TCRdb copy is restricted to in-frame clones and leaves out a portion. That table supplies the V and J calls and clone size; D and trimming were determined from the DNA. The sample yields about 110,000 clones, around four fifths seen once.

V and J are TRBV7-9 and TRBJ2-2, with no clear D. The receptor's source is a woman between 35 and 50 years old with acute or convalescent COVID-19. Sequencing used peripheral blood. This CDR3 is CASSLVQVGTGELFF. The CDR3 DNA is TGTGCCAGCAGCTTAGTTCAGGTCGGCACCGGGGAGCTGTTTTTT.